In this sample, the clone carrying this TCR beta chain turned up once. The data were obtained in a study of blood T cell repertoires in COVID-19. Produced via immunoSEQ multiplex PCR; TCRdb's table is partial and in-frame only. The sample contains 40,000 or so clones, 70% to 90% of which appear only once. There are 16 residues in the CDR3. Germline V lookup: CDR1 LNHNV, CDR2 YYDKDF (reference sequence). The V gene lost 3 bases and the J gene lost 7 bases, with 18 bases spanning the gap. The receptor was isolated from a man in his sixties with COVID-19, enrolled during active disease. This sequence joins TRBV15 and TRBJ1-4; D is unresolved. Sequences were obtained from peripheral blood. The DNA of the CDR3 is TGTGCCACCAGCAGGACTGGGCGGCCGGGGTCTGAAAAACTGTTTTTT. Translated, it gives CATSRTGRPGSEKLFF. Full variable domain (remainder filled in from reference TRBV15 and TRBJ1-4): DAMVIQNPRYQVTQFGKPVTLSCSQTLNHNVMYWYQQKSSQAPKLLFHYYDKDFNNEADTPDNFQSRRPNTSFCFLDIRSPGLGDTAMYLCATSRTGRPGSEKLFFGSGTQLSVL.